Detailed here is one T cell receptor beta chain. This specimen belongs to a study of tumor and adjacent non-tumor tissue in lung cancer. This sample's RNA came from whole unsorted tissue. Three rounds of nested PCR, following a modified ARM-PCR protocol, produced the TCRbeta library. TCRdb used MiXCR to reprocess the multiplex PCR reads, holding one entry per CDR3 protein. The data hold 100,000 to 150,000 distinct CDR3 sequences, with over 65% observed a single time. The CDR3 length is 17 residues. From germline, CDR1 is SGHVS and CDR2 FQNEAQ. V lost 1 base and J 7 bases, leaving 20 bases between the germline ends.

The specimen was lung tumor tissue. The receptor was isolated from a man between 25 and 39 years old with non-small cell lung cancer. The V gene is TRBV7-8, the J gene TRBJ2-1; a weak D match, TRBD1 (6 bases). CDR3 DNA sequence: TGTGCCAGCAGCTTAGAGAGGGGGAGTCTAGGCGTTAATGAGCAGTTCTTC. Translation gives CASSLERGSLGVNEQFF. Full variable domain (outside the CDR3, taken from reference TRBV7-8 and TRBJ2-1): GAGVSQSPRYKVAKRGQDVALRCDPISGHVSLFWYQQALGQGPEFLTYFQNEAQLDKSGLPSDRFFAERPEGSVSTLKIQRTQQEDSAVYLCASSLERGSLGVNEQFFGPGTRLTVL.